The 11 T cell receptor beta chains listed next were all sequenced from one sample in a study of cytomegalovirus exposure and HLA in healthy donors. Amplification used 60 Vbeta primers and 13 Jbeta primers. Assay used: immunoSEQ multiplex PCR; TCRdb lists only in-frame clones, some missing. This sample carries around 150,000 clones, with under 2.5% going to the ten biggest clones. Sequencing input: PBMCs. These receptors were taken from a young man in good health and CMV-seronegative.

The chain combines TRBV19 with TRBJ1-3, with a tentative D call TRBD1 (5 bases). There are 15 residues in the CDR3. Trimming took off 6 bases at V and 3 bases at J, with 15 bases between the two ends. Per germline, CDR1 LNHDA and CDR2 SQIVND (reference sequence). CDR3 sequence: CASRLTDILGNTIYF. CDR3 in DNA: TGTGCCAGTAGGCTAACGGACATACTTGGAAACACCATATATTTT. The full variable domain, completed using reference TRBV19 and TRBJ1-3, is DGGITQSPKYLFRKEGQNVTLSCEQNLNHDAMYWYRQDPGQGLRLIYYSQIVNDFQKGDIAEGYSVSREKKESFPLTVTSAQKNPTAFYLCASRLTDILGNTIYFGEGSWLTVV.

The CDR3 reads CASTSGVWTGELFF. The CDR3 DNA sequence: TGTGCCAGCACGTCAGGGGTGTGGACCGGGGAGCTGTTTTTT. The chain joins TRBV28 to TRBJ2-2, with D perhaps TRBD1 (6 bases). The CDR3 is 14 amino acids. Germline loops: CDR1 MDHEN, CDR2 SYDVKM. Deletions cut 7 bases from V and 5 bases from J, with 14 bases between.

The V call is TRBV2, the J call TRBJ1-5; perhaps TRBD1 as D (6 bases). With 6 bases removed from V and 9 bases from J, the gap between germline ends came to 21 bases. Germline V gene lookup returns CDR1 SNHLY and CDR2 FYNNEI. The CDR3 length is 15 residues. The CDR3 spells CASSEKGRGQTPQHF. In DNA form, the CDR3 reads TGTGCCAGCAGCGAAAAGGGTAGGGGACAAACGCCCCAGCATTTT.

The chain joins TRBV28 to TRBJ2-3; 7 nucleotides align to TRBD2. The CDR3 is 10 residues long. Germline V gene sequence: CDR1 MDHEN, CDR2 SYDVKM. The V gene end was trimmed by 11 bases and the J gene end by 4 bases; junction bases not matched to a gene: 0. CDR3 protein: CARGADTQYF. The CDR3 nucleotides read TGTGCCCGGGGGGCAGATACGCAGTATTTT.

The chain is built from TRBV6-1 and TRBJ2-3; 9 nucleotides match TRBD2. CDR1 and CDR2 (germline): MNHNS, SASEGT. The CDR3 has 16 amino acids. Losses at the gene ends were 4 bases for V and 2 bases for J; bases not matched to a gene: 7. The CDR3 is CASSVLAGMLTDTQYF. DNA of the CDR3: TGTGCCAGCAGTGTTCTAGCGGGGATGCTCACAGATACGCAGTATTTT.

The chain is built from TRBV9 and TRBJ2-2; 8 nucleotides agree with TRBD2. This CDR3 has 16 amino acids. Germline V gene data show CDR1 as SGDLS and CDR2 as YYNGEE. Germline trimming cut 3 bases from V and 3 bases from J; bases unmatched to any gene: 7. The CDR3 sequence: CASSAQGLAYTGELFF. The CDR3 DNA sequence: TGTGCCAGCAGCGCACAAGGACTAGCATACACCGGGGAGCTGTTTTTT.

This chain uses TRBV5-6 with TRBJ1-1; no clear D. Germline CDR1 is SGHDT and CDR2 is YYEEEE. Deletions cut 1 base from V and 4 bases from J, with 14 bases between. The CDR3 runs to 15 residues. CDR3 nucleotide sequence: TGTGCCAGCAGCTTGAATGCAGGATCGATCACTGAAGCTTTCTTT. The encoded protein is CASSLNAGSITEAFF.

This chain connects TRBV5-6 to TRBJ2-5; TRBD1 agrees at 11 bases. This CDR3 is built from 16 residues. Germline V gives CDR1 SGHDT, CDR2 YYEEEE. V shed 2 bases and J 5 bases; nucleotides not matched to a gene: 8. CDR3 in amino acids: CASSLLRTGGSETQYF. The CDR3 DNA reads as TGTGCCAGCAGCTTACTACGGACAGGGGGCTCGGAGACCCAGTACTTC.

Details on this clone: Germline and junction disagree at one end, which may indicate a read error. The CDR3 region is CASGEWDRPEETQYF. CDR3 nucleotides: TGTGCCAGCGGTGAATGGGACAGACCAGAAGAGACCCAGTACTTC. The rearrangement links TRBV6-1 to TRBJ2-5, with 7 bases fitting TRBD1. Per the germline V gene, CDR1 is MNHNS and CDR2 is SASEGT. CDR3 length: 15 amino acids.

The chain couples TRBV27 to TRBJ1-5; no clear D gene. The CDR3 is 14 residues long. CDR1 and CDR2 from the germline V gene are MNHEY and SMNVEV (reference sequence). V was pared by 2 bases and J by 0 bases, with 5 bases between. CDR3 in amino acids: CASSLGDSNQPQHF. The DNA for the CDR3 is TGTGCCAGCAGTTTAGGAGATAGCAATCAGCCCCAGCATTTT.

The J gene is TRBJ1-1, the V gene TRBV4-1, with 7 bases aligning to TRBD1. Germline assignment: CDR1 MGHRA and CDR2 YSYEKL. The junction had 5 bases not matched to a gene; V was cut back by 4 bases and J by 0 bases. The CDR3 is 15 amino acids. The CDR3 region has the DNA TGCGCCAGCAGCCCGGACAGGACCCTGAACACTGAAGCTTTCTTT. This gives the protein CASSPDRTLNTEAFF.